Presented here are 8 T cell receptor beta chains from one specimen sequenced in a study of shared clonotypes between healthy human individuals. Here immunoSEQ multiplex PCR was the method, and the copy in TCRdb shows in-frame clones only, minus some. This sample has hundreds of thousands of clones; roughly 96% occur once, and the top ten carry 0.11%. It was CD45RO-negative cells, positively selected for CCR7, that made up naive CD8 cells, with terminally differentiated effector memory CD45RA+ cells excluded. The sample was naive CD8+ T cells sorted from blood. These receptors were taken from a woman in her 30s in good health.

This clone was detected a few times. The CDR3 region has the DNA TGTGCCAGCAGCCCCGGGGACACTGAAGCTTTCTTT. Its translation: CASSPGDTEAFF. The V call is TRBV9, the J call TRBJ1-1, with D hard to call. The length of the CDR3 is 12 residues. CDR1 and CDR2 (germline): SGDLS, YYNGEE. The V gene lost 4 bases and the J gene lost 3 bases, with 7 bases spanning the gap.

The chain combines TRBV9 with TRBJ1-2, with D perhaps TRBD1 (6 bases). Germline lookup yields CDR1 SGDLS and CDR2 YYNGEE. Trimming left V 3 bases short and J 3 bases short, with 15 bases between. The CDR3 is 15 amino acids. The DNA for the CDR3 is TGTGCCAGCAGCGCATTGCAGGGGCTGGACTATGGCTACACCTTC. Translation: CASSALQGLDYGYTF.

This clone has more than one count but fewer than ten. The CDR3 loop reads CASGSGVNTEAFF. CDR3 nucleotide sequence: TGCGCCAGCGGGTCGGGGGTGAACACTGAAGCTTTCTTT. This chain connects TRBV5-1 to TRBJ1-1, with a tentative D call TRBD1 (5 bases). The CDR3 consists of 13 residues. V was cut by 7 bases and J by 0 bases, with 10 bases left in between. Germline CDR1 is SGHRS and CDR2 is YFSETQ.

The CDR3, as DNA: TGCAGTGCTAGAGTTCAAGAGACCCAGTACTTC. Encoded protein: CSARVQETQYF. This chain uses TRBV20-1 with TRBJ2-5; D remains ambiguous. The V end was cut by 1 base, the J end by 2 bases, with 2 bases between. CDR3 size: 11 residues. The V gene's germline CDR1 is DFQATT and CDR2 SNEGSKA (reference sequence).

Concerning this clone itself: One end of the junction fails to match germline, which may point to a read error. The CDR3 DNA reads as TGTGCCAACAGCCATTATCGGGAGGCCCCCAATGAGCAGTTCTTC. Protein product: CANSHYREAPNEQFF. The rearrangement joins TRBV14 to TRBJ2-1; the match to TRBD2 covers 7 bases. This CDR3 has 15 residues. Germline CDR1 and CDR2: SGHDN and FVKESK.

The chain joins TRBV7-9 to TRBJ2-3, with D perhaps matching TRBD2 (6 bases). V lost 6 bases to trimming and J lost 0 bases, with 19 bases between them. The CDR3 is 17 amino acids. The V gene's germline CDR1 is SEHNR and CDR2 FQNEAQ (reference sequence). The CDR3 is CASRERAERHSTDTQYF. Here the CDR3 DNA reads TGTGCCAGCAGAGAGCGGGCGGAGCGACATAGCACAGATACGCAGTATTTT.

The V and J genes are TRBV2 and TRBJ2-1; no firm D call. Trimming left V 3 bases short and J 8 bases short, with 11 bases between. In germline, CDR1 is SNHLY, CDR2 FYNNEI. This CDR3 contains 13 residues. The DNA for the CDR3 is TGTGCCAGCAGTGAGTCTGGGTACCATGAGCAGTTCTTC. Translated, it gives CASSESGYHEQFF.

This clone was seen a single time. The rearrangement joins TRBV27 to TRBJ2-7; 10 nucleotides line up with TRBD1. This CDR3 comprises 15 residues. CDR1 MNHEY and CDR2 SMNVEV come from the germline V gene (reference sequence). With 7 bases clipped from V and 4 bases from J, the junction kept 10 bases outside the gene matches. Here the CDR3 reads CASTYTGTGVYEQYF. CDR3 DNA sequence: TGTGCCAGCACTTACACCGGGACAGGGGTATACGAGCAGTACTTC.